This T cell receptor beta chain was recorded in a study of T cells in Graves' hyperthyroidism and ophthalmopathy. General study findings and limits: The blood repertoire included most of the expanded thyroid clonotypes above 0.001.

The CDR3 has 14 residues. V lost 8 bases and J lost 3; bases outside the gene matches: 3. CDR1 WSHSY and CDR2 SAAADI come from the germline V gene. Concerning this clonotype: Its antigen is currently unknown.

RNA transcripts gave rise to amplified TCR beta CDR3 regions. The TCR CDR3 first-round RT-PCR relied on the HTBI primer set. MiXCR, applied by TCRdb to the multiplex PCR reads, yields one record per CDR3 protein. The sample holds more than 600,000 distinct CDR3 sequences, about a sixth seen once. The chain is built from TRBV10-2 and TRBJ2-7; 14 nucleotides match TRBD2. This receptor was obtained from a man aged 18 to 35 with Graves' hyperthyroidism. Sequencing used blood. CDR3 region: CASGTSGRVYEQYF. The CDR3, as DNA: TGCGCCAGCGGGACTAGCGGGAGAGTCTACGAGCAGTACTTC.